This T cell receptor beta chain was documented in a study of blood T cells in healthy people across ages. This CDR3 comprises 16 residues. Germline V gene lookup returns CDR1 SGHDT and CDR2 YYEEEE. Trimming shortened V by 1 base and J by 0 bases, and 11 bases separated the two germline ends. For this clonotype: Its antigen is not known.

Primed by a sample-barcoded 5' primer and a J-beta primer mix, a second PCR proceeded for 7 to 11 cycles. TCRdb itself ran the 5' RACE reads through MiXCR, one entry per CDR3 protein. The sample yields more than 550,000 distinct CDR3 sequences, 22% seen once. General study findings and limits: Measured against age, TCR beta diversity per million T cells decreased in a roughly linear manner. Since the PBMCs were unsorted, naive and antigen-experienced cells could not be conclusively compared. Diversity figures derived from one million T cells were judged to underestimate the true value.

Sequenced: blood. V and J are TRBV5-6 and TRBJ1-5; D remains unclear. The clonotype was recovered from a man aged 65 to 85 in good health. The CDR3: CASSLYSARSNQPQHF. The CDR3 nucleotides read TGTGCCAGCAGCTTGTATAGTGCTCGTAGCAATCAGCCCCAGCATTTT.